This T cell receptor beta chain is from a study of cytomegalovirus exposure and HLA in healthy donors. With respect to this clone: What it recognizes is unknown.

Study-level points and caveats: Analyzed later, most CMV-associated TCR beta chains appeared HLA-restricted. Association with HLA alleles at 0.05 false discovery rate was found for around 17,000 TCR beta sequences in a later analysis.

PCR used 60 Vbeta primers and 13 Jbeta primers. In the source study's methods: Later, 80 million or so unique TCR beta chains were counted in an analysis, and approximately 10 million of them were shared. Libraries were prepared by immunoSEQ multiplex PCR; TCRdb keeps only in-frame clonotypes and omits some of them. V, J and clone size are taken as reported in that table, and D and trimming were inferred from the DNA itself. The profile shows over 150,000 clones, over 70% of them singletons. Sequences were obtained from PBMCs. The TCR originated in a man aged 25-45 years in good health and CMV-seronegative.

CDR3 sequence: CASRVGGSSTDTQYF. The CDR3 DNA reads TGTGCCAGCAGAGTTGGAGGCTCTAGCACAGATACGCAGTATTTT. The V call is TRBV28, the J call TRBJ2-3; D is perhaps TRBD2 (5 bases). This CDR3 comprises 15 residues. Germline loops: CDR1 MDHEN, CDR2 SYDVKM. Trimming removed 6 bases from V and 0 bases from J, with 13 bases in between.